Listed here is a single TCR beta chain. This clonotype was observed at least ten times. This clone's antigen is unknown. No per-base quality is available; no much larger clone lies one base away. As encoded in the germline V gene, CDR1 is MGHRA while CDR2 is YSYEKL. CDR3 length: 14 amino acids, cysteine to phenylalanine. The entry retains the CDR3 DNA only, 42 bases that are in frame from base 1. The junction carries 6 bases between V and J, which are trimmed by 0 bases and 1 base respectively. Sequencing was performed on an Illumina HiSeq 2500. Quantitative 5'-RACE with molecular barcodes was the method used to prepare the TCR beta libraries. The source study handled its data this way. Disease-linked TCR variants were identified with a new computational method built on a probabilistic model of VDJ rearrangement. Using fastp trimming at Q25 and MiXCR clonotype assembly, TCRdb reanalyzed the public sequencing data and kept in-frame beta chains. Rows matching on CDR3 protein sequence are summarized as one entry with the most common DNA and genes. The V and J calls reflect TCRdb's pipeline rather than the authors' work. The sample profile shows tens of thousands of distinct CDR3 sequences; 11% of them were found once. Around 1.4% of the sample is taken by the ten largest.

This specimen comes from a study of CD8 T cells in ankylosing spondylitis (dated by TCRdb to about 2017). Context from the whole study: T cell receptor beta repertoires were profiled in healthy donors and ankylosing spondylitis patients so that disease-linked TCR variants could be found. In total, the full study cohort was made up of roughly 110 healthy donors and about two dozen ankylosing spondylitis patients. Peripheral blood was sampled, and synovial fluid was additionally collected from ankylosing spondylitis patients. The study at large found these results: In peripheral blood, the disease-linked clones were found at relatively low frequencies and had a CD8+ phenotype. Some of the motif variants had been reported before in the synovial fluid and blood of reactive arthritis patients, a finding that suggests common disease-initiation mechanisms. A TCR beta motif of fewer than 10 highly homologous amino acid variants appeared characteristic of blood from ankylosing spondylitis patients. Significant enrichment of the disease-linked clones was reported in matched synovial fluid samples from ankylosing spondylitis patients.

The source is a male donor with ankylosing spondylitis or in good health (not recorded which). The sequence joins TRBV4-1 to TRBJ1-1; the D segment cannot be called with confidence. Material for sequencing was blood, either unsorted or a sorted T cell fraction (not recorded which). The sequenced DNA: TGCGCCAGCAGCCAAGATTCGGGGAACACTGAAGCTTTCTTT. This yields the protein CASSQDSGNTEAFF.